This T cell receptor (beta chain) appears in the sequencing data of a study of shared clonotypes between healthy human individuals. Study results and caveats: Blood alone was sampled, and tissue repertoires likely differ.

For each subset, genomic DNA was distributed in equal portions over several immunoSEQ plates. The table came from immunoSEQ multiplex PCR; TCRdb's copy has only in-frame clones and leaves some out. The repertoire has about 1 million clones, 65% to 80% of them found once; the top ten carry about 1.4%. CDR3 length: 17 residues. The V end was cut by 4 bases, the J end by 0 bases, with 18 bases between. Germline loops: CDR1 LNHNV, CDR2 YYDKDF (reference sequence). Healthy and HIV-negative, the adult donors had no recent acute infections or vaccinations. Regarding this clone: The antigen is not known.

This TCR was sampled from a man aged 18 to 35 in good health. V and J are TRBV15 and TRBJ1-2; D remains unclear. Sequenced input: memory CD4+ T cells sorted from blood. The subset denotes: CD45RA-negative fraction. The CDR3 DNA reads as TGTGCCACCAGCACAGGAGTGGAAAAGATAGCTAACTATGGCTACACCTTC. Amino acids: CATSTGVEKIANYGYTF.